This TCR beta chain was obtained from a study of blood T cell repertoires in COVID-19. The wider study: COVID-19 samples from acute and convalescent phases originated in the United States, Italy and Spain. The cDNA or gDNA used as material had been derived from T cells, B-cell-depleted T cells, or PBMCs.

Original data processing: How many nucleated cells were present was estimated from reference gene primer amplification. This table comes from immunoSEQ multiplex PCR, and its TCRdb copy is limited to in-frame clones, with some not included. The V and J calls and clone size were taken over from that table, and D and trimming were inferred from the DNA. This table has under 300,000 clones, 82% appearing once. The CDR3 runs 14 residues. V lost 3 bases to trimming and J lost 0 bases, with 9 bases between them. The germline gives CDR1 DFQATT, CDR2 SNEGSKA (reference sequence). The chain links TRBV20-1 to TRBJ1-5, with D possibly being TRBD1 (5 bases). The receptor was derived from a woman at least 80 years old with active or convalescent COVID-19. Sequencing used peripheral blood. As DNA, the CDR3 is TGCAGTGCTAGTCGCAGGGTTAGCAATCAGCCCCAGCATTTT. Its protein product is CSASRRVSNQPQHF.